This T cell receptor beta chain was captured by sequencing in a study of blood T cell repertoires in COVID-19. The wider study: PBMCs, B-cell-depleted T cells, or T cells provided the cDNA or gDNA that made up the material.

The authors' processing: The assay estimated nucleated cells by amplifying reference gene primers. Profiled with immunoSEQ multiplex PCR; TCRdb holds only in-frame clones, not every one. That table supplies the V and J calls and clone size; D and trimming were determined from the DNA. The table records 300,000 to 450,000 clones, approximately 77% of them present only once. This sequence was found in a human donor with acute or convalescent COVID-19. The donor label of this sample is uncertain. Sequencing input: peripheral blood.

DNA of the CDR3: TGTGCCAGCTCACCCGGACAGGGAGGGAAACTGTTTTTT. Its translation is CASSPGQGGKLFF. The chain couples TRBV18 to TRBJ1-4, with 8 bases lining up with TRBD1. The CDR3 consists of 13 residues. Per germline, CDR1 KGHSH and CDR2 LQKENI. Trimming at V came to 3 bases and at J to 11 bases, leaving 5 bases not matched to a gene.